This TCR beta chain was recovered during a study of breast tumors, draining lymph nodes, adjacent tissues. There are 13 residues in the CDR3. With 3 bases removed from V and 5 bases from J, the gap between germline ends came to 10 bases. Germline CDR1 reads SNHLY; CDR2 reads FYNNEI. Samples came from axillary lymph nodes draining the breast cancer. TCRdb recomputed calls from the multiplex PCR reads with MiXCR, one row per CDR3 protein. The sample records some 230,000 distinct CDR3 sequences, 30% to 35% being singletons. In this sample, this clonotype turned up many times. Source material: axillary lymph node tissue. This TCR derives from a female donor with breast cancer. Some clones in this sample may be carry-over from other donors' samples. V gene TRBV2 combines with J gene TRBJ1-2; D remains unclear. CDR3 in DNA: TGTGCCAGCAGTGATCAGGCTACATATGGCTACACCTTC. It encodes CASSDQATYGYTF.